Below, one T cell receptor (beta chain) is given with its context. This clone's antigen is unknown. No per-base quality is available; no much larger clone lies one base away. The sample is drawn from a study of T cell responses to AZD1222 COVID-19 vaccine (dated by TCRdb to about 2021). Turning to the overall study: AZD1222 recipients whose second dose came at about 4 weeks and those whose second dose came at about 12 weeks were combined into one group, since spike-specific TCR depth and breadth did not differ between the two schedules. TCR sequencing covered approximately 230 trial participants: some 210 given two doses of AZD1222 and 26 given two doses of MenACWY control vaccine. Trial participants were enrolled by age into 18-55, 56-69 and 70-plus year subgroups, with approximately 160, 26 and 62 TCR-sequenced participants respectively. General conclusions and limits of the study: In the small 56-69-year group, the increase in depth fell short of significance, most likely because of low power. Only five to seven AZD1222 recipients were SARS-CoV-2 seropositive at baseline, limiting conclusions about previously exposed vaccinees. After two AZD1222 doses, both the breadth and the depth of spike-specific TCRs were significantly higher than at day 0 and than in MenACWY recipients. No day 14 peak-response samples were available, so repertoires were characterized only after the peak T cell response. Vaccine-associated CD4 TCRs spanned the whole spike protein, with dominant responses in regions 160-218 and 743-854. Reportedly, almost half of the unique spike-specific TCRs recognized epitopes lying outside the regions that are mutated in the B.1.351 and B.1.1.7 variants. Participants were mostly white British, with more females than males. The authors suggested clonal diversity may have been underestimated.

The CDR3 regions of human TCRbeta chains were analyzed by immunosequencing. Turning to the authors' computational methods: Repertoire TCRs were checked for matches against a reference library of SARS-CoV-2-specific TCRs that had been generated using the MIRA antigen-specificity platform. Breadth meant the fraction of unique TCRs that were SARS-CoV-2-associated, whereas depth meant the fraction of total T cells that were SARS-CoV-2-associated. Using the MIRA data, each spike-specific TCR was mapped to the spike region that the TCR reacts to and placed in a CD4 or CD8 class. Log10-transformed breadth and depth values were compared by one-way ANOVA with Sidak's multiple comparisons tests. In its TCRdb copy, this immuneACCESS table keeps in-frame sequences only and misses some clones. Where compared with another copy, unresolved V genes explain less than half of these, and the others have no known cause. V, J and clone size were drawn from that table, and D and trimming were deduced from the DNA. The sample has under 200,000 clones on record, 88% of them singletons. In total, the top ten clones hold 5.5% of the sample.

Explained via the paper, the time point label denotes: baseline before first vaccination. Vaccinee samples came from UK trials COV001 and COV002, including a single-blind randomized controlled phase 2/3 trial of AZD1222 (ChAdOx1 nCoV-19) in healthy adults. For TCRbeta chain sequencing, PBMC samples from trial participants were taken at day 0 and at day 28 after the second dose. Germline trimming amounts to 1 base on V and 5 bases on J, with 7 as the count of junction bases outside the gene matches. Looking up the germline V gene (reference sequence) yields CDR1 SGHNT and CDR2 YYREEE. From the cysteine through the phenylalanine, the CDR3 covers 15 amino acids. Only CDR3 DNA remains: 45 bases, in frame from the first base.

This sequence originates from an adult in good health. The chain couples TRBV5-4 to TRBJ2-7; TRBD2 agrees with 9 junctional bases. The sample was peripheral blood, taken on day 0 of AZD1222 vaccination. The DNA sequence follows: TGTGCCAGCAGCTTGCGCGCGGGAGGGCCAGACGAGCAGTACTTC. Its protein reads: CASSLRAGGPDEQYF.